The rows below give T cell receptor beta chains drawn from one sample of a study of cytomegalovirus exposure and HLA in healthy donors. Sequencing used immunoSEQ multiplex PCR; TCRdb keeps in-frame clones, though not all of them. The table records 150,000 to 200,000 clones, roughly 84% of them present only once. The sequenced material came from PBMCs. The receptors derive from a boy younger than 18 in good health and CMV-seronegative. CDR3s include the opening cysteine and the closing phenylalanine or tryptophan. Fields, in order: clone size, D gene, V gene, J gene, CDR3 protein, CDR3 DNA. A D gene is named only where the DNA matches it firmly. Size is omitted from some rows. Given values are once, few, many or a class for expanded clones.

.	.	TRBV10-3	TRBJ2-6	CAISEKDSQFFSGANVLTF	TGTGCCATCAGTGAGAAAGACAGTCAATTCTTCTCTGGGGCCAACGTCCTGACTTTC
.	.	TRBV9	TRBJ2-1	CASSGGDEQFF	TGTGCCAGCAGCGGGGGCGATGAGCAGTTCTTC
.	.	TRBV7-7	TRBJ2-1	CASSLATTSNEQFF	TGTGCTAGCAGCTTAGCGACTACCTCCAATGAGCAGTTCTTC
.	.	TRBV4-3	TRBJ1-4	CASSQDRGGRLFF	TGCGCCAGCAGCCAAGATAGGGGGGGACGGCTGTTTTTT
few	TRBD2	TRBV4-1	TRBJ2-7	CASSHLAGGAYEQYF	TGCGCCAGCAGCCATCTAGCGGGAGGTGCCTACGAGCAGTACTTC
.	.	TRBV7-9	TRBJ1-1	CASQLEQGLITEAFF	TGTGCCAGCCAACTGGAACAGGGCTTGATTACTGAAGCTTTCTTT
few	TRBD1	TRBV15	TRBJ2-6	CATSTDRGGANVLTF	TGTGCCACCAGCACCGACAGGGGTGGGGCCAACGTCCTGACTTTC
.	TRBD1	TRBV7-9	TRBJ2-5	CSIQVGQGVDQETQYF	TGTTCCATTCAGGTGGGACAGGGGGTAGACCAAGAGACCCAGTACTTC
.	.	TRBV5-1	TRBJ2-7	CASYKDSQSYEQYF	TGCGCCAGCTACAAAGACAGCCAGTCCTACGAGCAGTACTTC
.	.	TRBV7-9	TRBJ1-2	CASSLQGAGYTF	TGTGCCAGCAGCCTACAGGGTGCCGGCTACACCTTC